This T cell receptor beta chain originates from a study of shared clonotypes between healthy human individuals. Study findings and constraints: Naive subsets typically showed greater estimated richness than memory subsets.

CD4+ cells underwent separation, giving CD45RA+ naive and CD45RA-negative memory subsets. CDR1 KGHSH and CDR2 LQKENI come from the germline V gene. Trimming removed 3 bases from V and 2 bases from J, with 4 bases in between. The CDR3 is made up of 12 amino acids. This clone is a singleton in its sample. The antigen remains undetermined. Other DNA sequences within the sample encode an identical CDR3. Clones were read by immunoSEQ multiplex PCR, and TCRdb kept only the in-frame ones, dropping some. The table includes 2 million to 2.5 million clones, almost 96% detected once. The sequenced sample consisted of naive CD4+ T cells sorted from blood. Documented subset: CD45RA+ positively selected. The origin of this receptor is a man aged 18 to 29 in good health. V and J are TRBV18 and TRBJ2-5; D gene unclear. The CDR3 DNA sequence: TGTGCCAGCTCACCGCTACAAGAGACCCAGTACTTC. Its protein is CASSPLQETQYF.